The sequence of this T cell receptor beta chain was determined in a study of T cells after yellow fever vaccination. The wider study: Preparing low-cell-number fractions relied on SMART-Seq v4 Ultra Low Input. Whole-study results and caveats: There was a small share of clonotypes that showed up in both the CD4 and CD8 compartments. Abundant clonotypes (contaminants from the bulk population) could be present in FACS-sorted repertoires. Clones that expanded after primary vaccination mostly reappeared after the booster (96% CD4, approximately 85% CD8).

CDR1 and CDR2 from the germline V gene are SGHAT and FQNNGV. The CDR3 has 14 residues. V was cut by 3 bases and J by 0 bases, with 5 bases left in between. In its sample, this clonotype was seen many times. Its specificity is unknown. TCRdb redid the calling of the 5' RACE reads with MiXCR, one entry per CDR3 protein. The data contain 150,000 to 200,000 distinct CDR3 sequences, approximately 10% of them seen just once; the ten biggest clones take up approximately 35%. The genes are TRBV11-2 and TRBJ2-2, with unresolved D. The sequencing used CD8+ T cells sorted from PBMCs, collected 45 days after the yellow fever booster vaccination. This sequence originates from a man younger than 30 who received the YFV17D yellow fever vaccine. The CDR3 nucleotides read TGTGCCAGCAGCTTCAGTTCGAACACCGGGGAGCTGTTTTTT. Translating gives CASSFSSNTGELFF.